Sequencing of this T cell receptor beta chain was carried out in a study of cytomegalovirus exposure and HLA in healthy donors. Findings and limits, study-wide: Some TCR beta chains (roughly 160 of them) were listed as cytomegalovirus-associated. Most TCR sequences were rare, but some public TCRs occurred in many donors. In vitro, a few CMV-associated chains proved specific for CMV antigens.

Comments on this clone: Its antigen is not known.

The CDR3 is 15 residues long. Germline assignment: CDR1 MNHEY and CDR2 SVGAGI. The V gene lost 3 bases and the J gene lost 2 bases, with 11 bases spanning the gap. Repertoires were generated with immunoSEQ multiplex PCR, while TCRdb's copy carries only in-frame clones and drops some. The sample shows 92,000 or so clones, 96% of them seen only once. This rearrangement joins TRBV6-5 to TRBJ1-5; no reliable D call. Sequencing was performed on PBMCs. This receptor was identified in a man aged 18 to 30 in good health and CMV-seronegative. The chain's CDR3 is CASSYPPYRNQPQHF. As DNA, the CDR3 is TGTGCCAGCAGTTATCCCCCTTATCGCAATCAGCCCCAGCATTTT.